A selection of T cell receptor beta chains follows, all from one sample in a study of neurological immune-mediated disorders. TCRdb reprocessed the 5' RACE reads with MiXCR, giving one entry per CDR3 protein. The sample gives tens of thousands of distinct CDR3 sequences, around 7.8% of which show up once; roughly 4.5% is in the top ten. Sequenced material: PBMCs. The source of these receptors is a middle-aged woman in good health. Both conserved end residues are part of each CDR3. The order of the fields is J gene, clone size, D gene, V gene, CDR3 protein, CDR3 DNA. A D gene is named only where the DNA matches it firmly. Clone size is shown for a subset of rows, as once, few, many or a class of expanded clone.

j_gene: TRBJ1-6
abundance: many
d_gene: NA
v_gene: TRBV3-1
CDR3aa: CASSQVVRGAYSPLHF
CDR3nt: TGTGCCAGCAGCCAAGTCGTCCGGGGCGCCTATTCACCCCTCCACTTT

j_gene: TRBJ1-4
abundance: many
d_gene: TRBD1
v_gene: TRBV7-9
CDR3aa: CASSLGDRILDPNEKLFF
CDR3nt: TGTGCCAGCAGCTTAGGGGACAGGATATTGGACCCAAATGAAAAACTGTTTTTT

j_gene: TRBJ2-7
abundance: NA
d_gene: TRBD1
v_gene: TRBV28
CDR3aa: CASSLQTTGGINEQYF
CDR3nt: TGTGCAAGCAGCCTCCAAACAACAGGGGGGATAAACGAGCAGTACTTC

j_gene: TRBJ1-4
abundance: many
d_gene: NA
v_gene: TRBV5-8
CDR3aa: CASSSSMSGNEKLFF
CDR3nt: TGTGCCAGCAGCTCCTCAATGAGCGGTAATGAAAAACTGTTTTTT

j_gene: TRBJ2-3
abundance: many
d_gene: NA
v_gene: TRBV15
CDR3aa: CATSRDPLGPTDTQYF
CDR3nt: TGTGCCACCAGCAGAGATCCTTTAGGGCCCACAGATACGCAGTATTTT

j_gene: TRBJ1-1
abundance: many
d_gene: NA
v_gene: TRBV20-1
CDR3aa: CSAVGTVNTEAFF
CDR3nt: TGCAGTGCTGTCGGGACGGTGAACACTGAAGCTTTCTTT

j_gene: TRBJ2-7
abundance: many
d_gene: TRBD1
v_gene: TRBV11-2
CDR3aa: CASSLTGTASYEQYF
CDR3nt: TGTGCCAGCAGCCTGACCGGGACAGCCTCCTACGAGCAGTACTTC

j_gene: TRBJ1-3
abundance: many
d_gene: TRBD1
v_gene: TRBV5-1
CDR3aa: CASSRYPGQGSGNTIYF
CDR3nt: TGCGCCAGCAGCCGGTACCCGGGACAGGGGTCTGGAAACACCATATATTTT

j_gene: TRBJ2-1
abundance: many
d_gene: NA
v_gene: TRBV20-1
CDR3aa: CSARDPAGALYNEQFF
CDR3nt: TGCAGTGCTAGAGATCCCGCAGGGGCTCTCTACAATGAGCAGTTCTTC

j_gene: TRBJ1-5
abundance: many
d_gene: TRBD1
v_gene: TRBV5-5
CDR3aa: CASSRGTGGGRSNQPQHF
CDR3nt: TGTGCCAGCAGCCGGGGAACAGGGGGAGGGCGGAGCAATCAGCCCCAGCATTTT

j_gene: TRBJ1-5
abundance: many
d_gene: TRBD1
v_gene: TRBV20-1
CDR3aa: CSAKTGSQPQHF
CDR3nt: TGCAGTGCTAAGACAGGGTCTCAGCCCCAGCATTTT

j_gene: TRBJ2-6
abundance: many
d_gene: NA
v_gene: TRBV6-1
CDR3aa: CASSEGVSGANVLTF
CDR3nt: TGTGCCAGCAGTGAGGGAGTCTCTGGGGCCAACGTCCTGACTTTC

j_gene: TRBJ2-7
abundance: many
d_gene: NA
v_gene: TRBV12-3/TRBV12-4
CDR3aa: CASSPTSPQGEQYF
CDR3nt: TGTGCCAGCAGTCCGACCAGTCCCCAGGGCGAGCAGTACTTC

j_gene: TRBJ2-3
abundance: many
d_gene: NA
v_gene: TRBV9
CDR3aa: CASSSPQMGGQDTQYF
CDR3nt: TGTGCCAGCAGCTCCCCTCAGATGGGGGGACAGGATACGCAGTATTTT

j_gene: TRBJ1-6
abundance: many
d_gene: TRBD1
v_gene: TRBV20-1
CDR3aa: CSARDRTGGNSPLHF
CDR3nt: TGCAGTGCTAGAGATCGGACAGGGGGAAATTCACCCCTCCACTTT

j_gene: TRBJ2-5
abundance: many
d_gene: NA
v_gene: TRBV29-1
CDR3aa: CSVEWETQYF
CDR3nt: TGCAGCGTTGAATGGGAGACCCAGTACTTC

j_gene: TRBJ2-3
abundance: many
d_gene: TRBD1
v_gene: TRBV5-5
CDR3aa: CASSSGGQGKDTQYF
CDR3nt: TGTGCCAGCAGCTCCGGGGGACAGGGGAAAGATACGCAGTATTTT

j_gene: TRBJ1-6
abundance: many
d_gene: TRBD1
v_gene: TRBV9
CDR3aa: CASSTRQGRDSPLHF
CDR3nt: TGTGCCAGCAGCACCCGACAGGGGAGAGATTCACCCCTCCACTTT

j_gene: TRBJ2-3
abundance: many
d_gene: TRBD2
v_gene: TRBV7-9
CDR3aa: CASSLGGAGLDTQYF
CDR3nt: TGTGCCAGCAGCCTAGGAGGAGCGGGATTAGATACGCAGTATTTT

j_gene: TRBJ2-3
abundance: many
d_gene: NA
v_gene: TRBV5-1
CDR3aa: CASKARLSPDTQYF
CDR3nt: TGCGCCAGCAAGGCTAGATTGTCGCCAGATACGCAGTATTTT

j_gene: TRBJ2-1
abundance: many
d_gene: NA
v_gene: TRBV20-1
CDR3aa: CSASLGPYNEQFF
CDR3nt: TGCAGTGCTAGCCTTGGACCTTACAATGAGCAGTTCTTC

j_gene: TRBJ1-1
abundance: NA
d_gene: NA
v_gene: TRBV3-1
CDR3aa: CASGRAKNTEAFF
CDR3nt: TGTGCCAGCGGGAGAGCCAAGAACACTGAAGCTTTCTTT

j_gene: TRBJ2-1
abundance: NA
d_gene: TRBD1
v_gene: TRBV5-1
CDR3aa: CASLPEGGRSYNEKFF
CDR3nt: TGCGCCAGCCTACCTGAAGGGGGCCGCTCCTACAATGAGAAGTTCTTC

j_gene: TRBJ2-7
abundance: NA
d_gene: NA
v_gene: TRBV5-1
CDR3aa: CASSLVRREYYGQYF
CDR3nt: TGCGCCAGCAGCTTGGTAAGGAGAGAATACTACGGGCAGTACTTC

j_gene: TRBJ2-1
abundance: many
d_gene: NA
v_gene: TRBV20-1
CDR3aa: CSARDLTGTYNEQFF
CDR3nt: TGCAGTGCTAGAGATTTAACAGGGACCTACAATGAGCAGTTCTTC

j_gene: TRBJ2-7
abundance: many
d_gene: TRBD2
v_gene: TRBV5-1
CDR3aa: CASSFFSGDEQYF
CDR3nt: TGCGCCAGCAGCTTTTTCAGCGGGGACGAGCAGTACTTC

j_gene: TRBJ2-1
abundance: many
d_gene: NA
v_gene: TRBV9
CDR3aa: CASSVGWRPYNEQFF
CDR3nt: TGTGCCAGCAGCGTAGGGTGGCGACCCTACAATGAGCAGTTCTTC

j_gene: TRBJ1-5
abundance: many
d_gene: NA
v_gene: TRBV6-5
CDR3aa: CASSDPGQPQHF
CDR3nt: TGTGCCAGCAGCGACCCTGGACAGCCCCAGCATTTT

j_gene: TRBJ2-5
abundance: many
d_gene: NA
v_gene: TRBV20-1
CDR3aa: CSAGSSDPYQETQYF
CDR3nt: TGCAGTGCTGGCAGCAGCGACCCGTACCAAGAGACCCAGTACTTC

j_gene: TRBJ1-6
abundance: many
d_gene: TRBD1
v_gene: TRBV7-2
CDR3aa: CASRTPGQGAPPLHF
CDR3nt: TGTGCCAGCAGGACCCCCGGACAGGGGGCTCCACCCCTCCACTTT

j_gene: TRBJ1-2
abundance: many
d_gene: TRBD1
v_gene: TRBV29-1
CDR3aa: CSVARGDREGYGYTF
CDR3nt: TGCAGCGTGGCCCGGGGGGACAGGGAAGGCTATGGCTACACCTTC

j_gene: TRBJ2-3
abundance: many
d_gene: TRBD1
v_gene: TRBV5-1
CDR3aa: CASGRDRILADTQYF
CDR3nt: TGCGCCAGCGGCAGGGACAGGATCCTAGCAGATACGCAGTATTTT

j_gene: TRBJ1-1
abundance: many
d_gene: TRBD1
v_gene: TRBV7-2
CDR3aa: CASSLVFGRGRNEAFF
CDR3nt: TGTGCCAGCAGCTTAGTATTTGGCAGGGGGCGAAATGAAGCTTTCTTT

j_gene: TRBJ2-5
abundance: many
d_gene: NA
v_gene: TRBV20-1
CDR3aa: CSAVGGVLQETQYF
CDR3nt: TGCAGTGCTGTCGGAGGGGTGCTACAAGAGACCCAGTACTTC

j_gene: TRBJ2-5
abundance: many
d_gene: NA
v_gene: TRBV5-1
CDR3aa: CASSLRVLETQYF
CDR3nt: TGCGCCAGCAGCTTGAGGGTATTGGAGACCCAGTACTTC

j_gene: TRBJ2-1
abundance: many
d_gene: NA
v_gene: TRBV20-1
CDR3aa: CSARDRSGRSSYNEQFF
CDR3nt: TGCAGTGCTAGAGATCGTTCGGGGCGGAGCTCCTACAATGAGCAGTTCTTC

j_gene: TRBJ2-2
abundance: many
d_gene: NA
v_gene: TRBV20-1
CDR3aa: CSARDGGMNTGELFF
CDR3nt: TGCAGTGCTAGGGACGGGGGAATGAACACCGGGGAGCTGTTTTTT

j_gene: TRBJ1-5
abundance: many
d_gene: NA
v_gene: TRBV7-9
CDR3aa: CASSLAAGDGNQPQHF
CDR3nt: TGTGCCAGCAGCTTAGCGGCGGGGGATGGTAATCAGCCCCAGCATTTT

j_gene: TRBJ2-4
abundance: many
d_gene: TRBD1
v_gene: TRBV29-1
CDR3aa: CSHITGGSNIQYF
CDR3nt: TGCAGTCATATTACAGGGGGATCAAACATTCAGTACTTC

j_gene: TRBJ2-7
abundance: many
d_gene: NA
v_gene: TRBV15
CDR3aa: CATSRETGSYEQYF
CDR3nt: TGTGCCACCAGCAGAGAGACGGGCTCCTACGAGCAGTACTTC